This T cell receptor (beta chain) was observed in a study of shared T cell receptors in the human thymus. There are 13 residues in the CDR3. Between the trimmed V and J ends, which lost 7 bases and 0 bases, there was a span of 9 bases. CDR1 and CDR2 (germline): LNHDA, SQIVND (reference sequence). The repertoire was sequenced with immunoSEQ multiplex PCR; TCRdb's copy has only in-frame clones and lacks some. Altogether more than 300,000 clones are present, 95% being singletons, with the ten largest covering around 0.018%. This chain links TRBV19 with TRBJ2-5; D uncertain. The origin of this receptor is a human donor. The sample taken for sequencing was thymocytes. The CDR3 DNA follows: TGTGCCAGTAAGCCGGAGAACCAAGAGACCCAGTACTTC. Residues: CASKPENQETQYF.